The 24 T cell receptor beta chains presented below share a single source sample, sequenced in a study of blood T cell repertoires in COVID-19. Generated by immunoSEQ multiplex PCR, the TCRdb table keeps only in-frame clones and is missing some. Among 95,000 to 150,000 clones listed, about 88% were seen once. What was sequenced was peripheral blood. These receptors were obtained from a woman aged 80 or over with acute or convalescent COVID-19.

The chain has TRBV6-5 and TRBJ2-7; D may be TRBD1 (6 bases). V was shortened by 8 bases and J by 6 bases, with 17 bases between the two germline ends. Germline CDR1 and CDR2: MNHEY and SVGAGI. The CDR3 loop spans 13 amino acids. This CDR3 is CASRPSRGGEQYF. Here the CDR3 DNA reads TGTGCCAGCCGCCCCAGCAGGGGCGGCGAGCAGTACTTC.

V usage is TRBV19 and J usage is TRBJ1-1; TRBD1 matches at 9 bases. CDR1 and CDR2 (germline): LNHDA, SQIVND (reference sequence). V gave up 11 bases and J gave up 1 base; unmatched junction bases: 5. This CDR3 is 13 amino acids long. In DNA form, the CDR3 reads TGTGCCGTCACAGGGGGCTGGAACACTGAAGCTTTCTTT. Its protein product is CAVTGGWNTEAFF.

This clone appeared a few times. V gene TRBV10-3 combines with J gene TRBJ2-7; D is possibly TRBD2 (5 bases). V was pared by 2 bases and J by 3 bases, with 17 bases between. Germline V gene lookup returns CDR1 ENHRY and CDR2 SYGVKD. The CDR3 runs to 16 residues. The CDR3 DNA reads as TGTGCCATCAGTGAGCCCCTAGGGCCGGGGAACTACGAGCAGTACTTC. It specifies CAISEPLGPGNYEQYF.

The V call is TRBV6-4, the J call TRBJ2-7; TRBD1 matches 8 bases. The V segment lost 4 bases and the J segment 5 bases; nucleotides outside the gene matches: 7. The length of the CDR3 is 14 residues. Germline lookup yields CDR1 MRHNA and CDR2 SNTAGT. CDR3: CASSVSQGVNEQYF. The CDR3 DNA is TGTGCCAGCAGTGTATCACAGGGGGTTAACGAGCAGTACTTC.

The chain joins TRBV4-2 to TRBJ2-7, with 9 bases aligning to TRBD2. Germline CDR1 LGHNA, CDR2 YNFKEQ. V lost 1 base and J lost 4; bases outside the gene matches: 8. The CDR3 contains 16 residues. For the CDR3, the DNA is TGTGCCAGCAGCCAAGGTTTAGCGGGAGTGAGGTACGAGCAGTACTTC. Translated: CASSQGLAGVRYEQYF.

The V gene is TRBV6-5, the J gene TRBJ1-5; a possible D gene is TRBD1 (6 bases). The CDR3 is 13 amino acids. Germline CDR1 reads MNHEY; CDR2 reads SVGAGI. The V end was cut by 7 bases, the J end by 5 bases, with 12 bases between. DNA of the CDR3: TGTGCCAGCAACCGACAGGTGGATCAGCCCCAGCATTTT. Encoded protein: CASNRQVDQPQHF.

The rearrangement uses TRBV7-8 and TRBJ2-7; 7 bases line up with TRBD2. With 5 bases clipped from V and 2 bases from J, the junction kept 9 bases outside the gene matches. CDR1 is SGHVS and CDR2 is FQNEAQ in the germline V gene. The CDR3 spans 15 residues. The CDR3 DNA reads TGTGCCAGCAGCCCACCTGGGAGGGATCCCTACGAGCAGTACTTC. It codes for CASSPPGRDPYEQYF.

The chain couples TRBV18 to TRBJ2-1; no clear D. This CDR3 comprises 14 residues. CDR1 KGHSH and CDR2 LQKENI come from the germline V gene. V lost 0 bases, J lost 6 bases, and 9 bases lay in between. CDR3 sequence: CASSPPARPNEQFF. The CDR3 DNA is TGTGCCAGCTCACCACCGGCTAGACCCAATGAGCAGTTCTTC.

With regard to this clone: One end of the junction does not line up with germline, which may come from a read error. V is TRBV7-7 and J is TRBJ2-2, with 7 bases lining up with TRBD2. The CDR3 consists of 16 residues. Germline V lookup: CDR1 SSHAT, CDR2 FNYEAQ (reference sequence). CDR3 protein: CASSSSWEGSTGELFF. The CDR3 nucleotides are TGTGCTAGCAGCTCCAGTTGGGAGGGTTCCACCGGGGAGCTGTTTTTT.

This chain links TRBV28 with TRBJ2-5, with TRBD2 as a possible D gene (5 bases). Germline loops: CDR1 MDHEN, CDR2 SYDVKM. CDR3 length: 15 amino acids. The V gene lost 1 base and the J gene lost 5 bases, with 14 bases spanning the gap. The CDR3 loop is CASSLYARGLETQYF. The CDR3 nucleotides are TGTGCCAGCAGTTTATATGCCCGGGGTTTGGAGACCCAGTACTTC.

V gene TRBV2 combines with J gene TRBJ2-5; 7 nucleotides match TRBD2. This CDR3 has 16 residues. Losses at the gene ends were 3 bases for V and 5 bases for J; bases not matched to a gene: 12. Germline CDR1 SNHLY, CDR2 FYNNEI. The CDR3 sequence: CASSDGGEGPKETQYF. The CDR3 bases are TGTGCCAGCAGTGATGGGGGGGAGGGCCCGAAGGAGACCCAGTACTTC.

V gene TRBV9 combines with J gene TRBJ2-3; the D gene is possibly TRBD1 (6 bases). Looked up from germline, CDR1 is SGDLS and CDR2 is YYNGEE. Trimming cost V 2 bases and J 5 bases, with 12 bases left between them. The CDR3 has 14 amino acids. CDR3 in DNA: TGTGCCAGCAGCGTTTGGGGACAAGTAGATACGCAGTATTTT. This encodes CASSVWGQVDTQYF.

This clone was counted a few times. The rearrangement links TRBV20-1 to TRBJ2-5, with D uncertain. The V gene's germline CDR1 is DFQATT and CDR2 SNEGSKA (reference sequence). This CDR3 is 11 amino acids long. V lost 3 bases, J lost 4 bases, and 6 bases lay in between. The CDR3 sequence is CSASQVETQYF. The CDR3 bases are TGCAGTGCTAGCCAGGTAGAGACCCAGTACTTC.

This clone was detected once. This chain links TRBV19 with TRBJ1-5; D is ambiguous. Germline V CDR1 and CDR2: LNHDA, SQIVND (reference sequence). V lost 9 bases to trimming and J lost 1 base, with 13 bases between them. The CDR3 has 14 amino acids. DNA for the CDR3: TGTGCCAGCTCCAGGAGGGAAAGCAATCAGCCCCAGCATTTT. Its translation: CASSRRESNQPQHF.

This chain uses TRBV3-1 (or the pseudogene TRBV3-2) with TRBJ2-5; the D is unclear. CDR1 is LGHDT and CDR2 is YNNKEL in the germline V gene (reference sequence). This CDR3 is built from 12 residues. Trimming pared 9 bases from V and 4 bases from J, leaving 12 bases between. CDR3 loop: CASSFGRETQYF. CDR3 coding DNA: TGTGCCAGTTCATTTGGTAGAGAGACCCAGTACTTC.

The J gene is TRBJ1-2, the V gene TRBV28, with 9 bases fitting TRBD1. CDR3 length: 17 residues. V gave up 6 bases and J gave up 5 bases; unmatched junction bases: 16. The V gene's germline CDR1 is MDHEN and CDR2 SYDVKM. The CDR3 nucleotides read TGTGCCAGCAGCCGACTTACTCTAAGGGACAGGGAATATGGCTACACCTTC. Translated: CASSRLTLRDREYGYTF.

J is TRBJ2-1 and V is TRBV9, with 9 nucleotides matching TRBD2. J lost 7 bases, V lost 0 bases, and 2 bases had no gene match. There are 14 residues in the CDR3. Germline values: CDR1 SGDLS, CDR2 YYNGEE. The CDR3 bases are TGTGCCAGCAGCGTAGGGACTAGCGAGAATGAGCAGTTCTTC. Translated: CASSVGTSENEQFF.

The CDR3 here is CASNGQLNSPLHF. DNA for the CDR3: TGTGCCAGCAACGGACAGCTTAATTCACCCCTCCACTTT. This chain links TRBV2 with TRBJ1-6; D might be TRBD1 (6 bases). The germline V gene has CDR1 SNHLY and CDR2 FYNNEI. The CDR3 runs to 13 residues. The germline V and J ends were trimmed by 7 bases and 6 bases, with 10 bases remaining between them.

This sequence joins TRBV5-1 and TRBJ1-3; TRBD1 might be the D (6 bases). Trimming removed 5 bases from V and 1 base from J, with 10 bases in between. Germline values: CDR1 SGHRS, CDR2 YFSETQ. This CDR3 has 14 residues. CDR3: CASRHGQSGNTIYF. CDR3 DNA: TGCGCCAGCAGACACGGACAGTCTGGAAACACCATATATTTT.

Here the CDR3 DNA reads TGTGCCATCAGTGAGTCCCTAGCGGGAGGGCCGGTAGATACGCAGTATTTT. As protein: CAISESLAGGPVDTQYF. The chain couples TRBV10-3 to TRBJ2-3; 12 nucleotides align to TRBD2. V lost 0 bases, J lost 5 bases, and 6 bases stayed unmatched. Germline V lookup: CDR1 ENHRY, CDR2 SYGVKD. CDR3 length equals 17 residues.

The V gene is TRBV19, the J gene TRBJ1-3; D is ambiguous. CDR3 length: 15 amino acids. Trimming removed 3 bases at V and 0 bases at J, with 9 bases between. CDR1 and CDR2 from the germline V gene are LNHDA and SQIVND (reference sequence). The CDR3 DNA is TGTGCCAGTAGTATCTTCGCAGGCTCTGGAAACACCATATATTTT. Translated: CASSIFAGSGNTIYF.

The chain recombines TRBV19 with TRBJ1-6; possibly TRBD1 for D (5 bases). This CDR3 comprises 14 residues. The V and J ends lost 7 bases and 9 bases respectively, with 16 bases between them. Germline values: CDR1 LNHDA, CDR2 SQIVND (reference sequence). This CDR3 reads CASKGQGFGSPLHF. The CDR3 coding sequence is TGTGCCAGTAAGGGGCAAGGCTTTGGTTCACCCCTCCACTTT.

This chain joins TRBV6-6 and TRBJ1-4; 8 bases fit TRBD1. CDR3 length: 17 amino acids. V gave up 5 bases and J gave up 3 bases; unmatched junction bases: 11. Germline CDR1 is MNHNY and CDR2 is SVGAGI (reference sequence). DNA for the CDR3: TGTGCCAGCAGTCAACTCAGGGGGCGAGGGTCTAATGAAAAACTGTTTTTT. Its translation is CASSQLRGRGSNEKLFF.

This chain joins TRBV19 and TRBJ2-3; D perhaps matches TRBD2 (6 bases). The CDR3 totals 15 residues. V lost 5 bases and J 0 bases, leaving 12 bases between the germline ends. Germline V gene data show CDR1 as LNHDA and CDR2 as SQIVND (reference sequence). The CDR3 bases are TGTGCCAGTAGTTATACGGGAGATAGCACAGATACGCAGTATTTT. Protein product: CASSYTGDSTDTQYF. Drawing the rest from reference TRBV19 and TRBJ2-3, the complete variable domain is DGGITQSPKYLFRKEGQNVTLSCEQNLNHDAMYWYRQDPGQGLRLIYYSQIVNDFQKGDIAEGYSVSREKKESFPLTVTSAQKNPTAFYLCASSYTGDSTDTQYFGPGTRLTVL.